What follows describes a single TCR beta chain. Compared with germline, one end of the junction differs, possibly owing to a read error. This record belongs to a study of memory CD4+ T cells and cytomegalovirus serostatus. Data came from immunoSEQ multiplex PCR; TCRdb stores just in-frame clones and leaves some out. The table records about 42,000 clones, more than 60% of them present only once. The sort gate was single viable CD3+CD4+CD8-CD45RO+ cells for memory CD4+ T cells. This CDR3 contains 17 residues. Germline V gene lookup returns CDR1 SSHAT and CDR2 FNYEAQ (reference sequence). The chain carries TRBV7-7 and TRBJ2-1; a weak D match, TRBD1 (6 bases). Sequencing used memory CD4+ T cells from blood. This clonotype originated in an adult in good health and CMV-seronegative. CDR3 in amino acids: CASSSLRPGGPPPEQFF. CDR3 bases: TGTGCTAGCAGCAGCCTCCGACCTGGGGGCCCCCCGCCCGAGCAGTTCTTC.